What follows is one T cell receptor (beta chain) and its context. Antigen: not known. This entry comes from a study of T cell responses to AZD1222 COVID-19 vaccine. Study context: The study pooled second doses at about 4 or about 12 weeks. Findings and limits, study-wide: The reported proportion of spike-specific TCRs targeting unmutated variant regions was nearly half. In a largely white British group with more females than males, clonal diversity was possibly underestimated. Spike-specific TCR breadth and depth grew following two AZD1222 doses.

Libraries were prepared by immunoSEQ multiplex PCR; TCRdb keeps only in-frame clonotypes and omits some of them. The data show about 120,000 clones, around 91% seen once. This CDR3 contains 15 residues. From germline, CDR1 is SGHTA and CDR2 FQGTGA. The V end was cut by 3 bases, the J end by 2 bases, with 11 bases between. The sequencing here drew on peripheral blood, taken on day 0 of AZD1222 vaccination. This TCR was recovered from an adult in good health. This chain joins TRBV7-3 and TRBJ2-1, with unresolved D. CDR3 amino acids: CASSLAPGPYNEQFF. CDR3 in DNA: TGTGCCAGCAGCTTGGCCCCAGGACCCTACAATGAGCAGTTCTTC. The full variable domain, with the rest looked up from reference TRBV7-3 and TRBJ2-1, is GAGVSQTPSNKVTEKGKYVELRCDPISGHTALYWYRQSLGQGPEFLIYFQGTGAADDSGLPNDRFFAVRPEGSVSTLKIQRTERGDSAVYLCASSLAPGPYNEQFFGPGTRLTVL.